These 24 T cell receptor beta chains originate from one sample sequenced in a study of T cells in Graves' hyperthyroidism and ophthalmopathy. TCR beta CDR3 regions were amplified from RNA. An initial round of RT-PCR targeting the TCR CDR3 relied on the HTBI primer set. TCRdb re-analysed the multiplex PCR reads in MiXCR, keeping a single row per CDR3 protein. The sample consists of around 690,000 distinct CDR3 sequences, around 21% of them appearing once. The material sequenced was blood. These receptors were collected from a man in his thirties or forties with Graves' ophthalmopathy.

This chain uses TRBV5-1 with TRBJ1-1; possible D gene TRBD1, 6 bases. Germline V gene sequence: CDR1 SGHRS, CDR2 YFSETQ. V lost 4 bases and J lost 6, with 10 bases in between. The CDR3 sequence is 12 residues long. CDR3 sequence: CASSADRAEAFF. The CDR3 region has the DNA TGCGCCAGCAGCGCGGACAGAGCTGAAGCTTTCTTT. Full variable domain (remainder filled in from reference TRBV5-1 and TRBJ1-1): KAGVTQTPRYLIKTRGQQVTLSCSPISGHRSVSWYQQTPGQGLQFLFEYFSETQRNKGNFPGRFSGRQFSNSRSEMNVSTLELGDSALYLCASSADRAEAFFGQGTRLTVV.

The gene calls are TRBV20-1 and TRBJ1-2; TRBD1 matches at 7 bases. Germline CDR1 reads DFQATT; CDR2 reads SNEGSKA (reference sequence). The CDR3 is 14 amino acids. Germline trimming cut 3 bases from V and 3 bases from J; bases unmatched to any gene: 7. The DNA for the CDR3 is TGCAGTGCTAGCCGACAGGGACACCACTATGGCTACACCTTC. Its protein product is CSASRQGHHYGYTF.

This clonotype was found many times. The chain combines TRBV18 with TRBJ1-5, with 7 nucleotides matching TRBD1. The germline gives CDR1 KGHSH, CDR2 LQKENI. Trimming cost V 3 bases and J 6 bases; bases outside gene matches: 8. This CDR3 has 15 amino acids. CDR3 DNA: TGTGCCAGCTCACCGCCGACAGGGTATGGTCAGCCCCAGCATTTT. Translated, it gives CASSPPTGYGQPQHF.

The sample holds many counts of this clonotype. The chain uses TRBV11-2 and TRBJ1-4; D is unresolved. CDR1 and CDR2 from the germline V gene are SGHAT and FQNNGV. The CDR3 sequence is 13 residues long. V lost 4 bases, J lost 8 bases, and 11 bases lay in between. Here the CDR3 reads CASSSLLGEKLFF. The DNA for the CDR3 is TGTGCCAGCAGCTCGCTATTAGGAGAAAAACTGTTTTTT.

In this sample, this clonotype turned up once. The CDR3 loop is CASSEAGRLTGELFF. CDR3 nucleotide sequence: TGTGCCAGCAGTGAAGCCGGGAGGCTCACCGGGGAGCTGTTTTTT. This chain connects TRBV2 to TRBJ2-2, with 7 bases aligning to TRBD2. Germline CDR1 SNHLY, CDR2 FYNNEI. The CDR3 loop spans 15 amino acids. The trim removed 0 bases at V and 4 bases at J, leaving 2 bases unmatched.

This clonotype was counted many times. The chain links TRBV11-2 to TRBJ2-7, with D maybe TRBD2 (6 bases). In germline, CDR1 is SGHAT, CDR2 FQNNGV. This CDR3 region has 18 residues. The V and J ends lost 0 bases and 1 base respectively, with 19 bases between them. The CDR3 coding sequence is TGTGCCAGCAGCTTAGATTACGCTAGCGAGACCAGGTCCTACGAGCAGTACTTC. Amino acid sequence: CASSLDYASETRSYEQYF.

J is TRBJ1-6 and V is TRBV3-1; the D is unclear. Germline assignment: CDR1 LGHDT and CDR2 YNNKEL (reference sequence). CDR3 length: 15 amino acids. Between the trimmed V and J ends, which lost 0 bases and 10 bases, there was a span of 13 bases. In nucleotides, the CDR3 is TGTGCCAGCAGCCAAGAGAGAAGGGCTGGCTCACCCCTCCACTTT. Its protein is CASSQERRAGSPLHF.

The V and J genes are TRBV6-1 and TRBJ1-4, with TRBD1 identical over 8 bases. The CDR3 spans 16 residues. The germline gives CDR1 MNHNS, CDR2 SASEGT. The junction had 10 bases not matched to a gene; V was cut back by 7 bases and J by 3 bases. As DNA, the CDR3 is TGTGCCAGCACAGTCGCAGGGGGCTTAGCTAATGAAAAACTGTTTTTT. This encodes CASTVAGGLANEKLFF.

A few counts support this clonotype. The J gene is TRBJ1-1, the V gene TRBV5-5, with TRBD1 as a possible D gene (6 bases). Trimming removed 1 base from V and 7 bases from J, with 20 bases in between. CDR1 is SGHKS, CDR2 YYEKEE, per germline (reference sequence). CDR3 length equals 16 residues. CDR3 nucleotide sequence: TGTGCCAGCAGCTTGCTTGGAATCGGGGGGGCTGGTGAAGCTTTCTTT. Its translation is CASSLLGIGGAGEAFF.

As regards this clonotype: A read error may account for a junction end that differs from germline. V and J are TRBV6-5 and TRBJ1-6; the D is unclear. This CDR3 is built from 15 residues. Germline V lookup: CDR1 MNHEY, CDR2 SVGAGI. DNA of the CDR3: TGTGCCAGCAGTCACTCGGCGAAAACAAGGGCACCCCTCCACTTT. Its translation is CASSHSAKTRAPLHF.

V usage is TRBV11-2 and J usage is TRBJ2-5, with D possibly being TRBD1 or TRBD2 (6 bases each). Trimming pared 5 bases from V and 0 bases from J, leaving 16 bases between. The CDR3 contains 16 residues. Germline CDR1 and CDR2: SGHAT and FQNNGV. This chain's CDR3 is CASSQGGRSYQETQYF. The CDR3 DNA reads as TGTGCCAGCAGCCAAGGGGGGAGGTCCTACCAAGAGACCCAGTACTTC. The full variable domain, with the rest looked up from reference TRBV11-2 and TRBJ2-5, is EAGVAQSPRYKIIEKRQSVAFWCNPISGHATLYWYQQILGQGPKLLIQFQNNGVVDDSQLPKDRFSAERLKGVDSTLKIQPAKLEDSAVYLCASSQGGRSYQETQYFGPGTRLLVL.

This clonotype came up a few times. The CDR3: CASSYTGTENSPLHF. In nucleotides, the CDR3 is TGTGCCAGCAGTTACACCGGGACAGAGAATTCACCCCTCCACTTT. The chain links TRBV6-5 to TRBJ1-6, with TRBD1 matching over 7 bases. The J segment lost 7 bases and the V segment lost 2 bases, leaving 5 bases of the junction unmatched. CDR1 and CDR2 from the germline V gene are MNHEY and SVGAGI. The CDR3 runs 15 residues.

This clonotype was observed at least ten times. The rearrangement links TRBV28 to TRBJ1-1; D call uncertain. The CDR3 is 12 amino acids. The ends were cut back, 8 bases at V and 7 bases at J, with 14 bases in the middle. Germline V gene sequence: CDR1 MDHEN, CDR2 SYDVKM. CDR3 protein: CASGTPRVEAFF. In nucleotides, the CDR3 is TGTGCCAGCGGAACACCTAGGGTTGAAGCTTTCTTT.

Only a few counts were recorded for this clonotype. This chain uses TRBV5-8 with TRBJ2-7; D ambiguous. The CDR3 contains 17 residues. Germline CDR1 SGHTS, CDR2 YDEGEE. The V end lost 0 bases, the J end lost 2 bases, and 18 bases lay between the germline ends. CDR3 nucleotide sequence: TGTGCCAGCAGCTTGGGTGTTTTTGTTAGGAGCGCCTACGAGCAGTACTTC. This encodes CASSLGVFVRSAYEQYF.

The chain combines TRBV20-1 with TRBJ2-1; D call uncertain. Germline CDR1 and CDR2: DFQATT and SNEGSKA (reference sequence). This CDR3 comprises 14 residues. The ends were cut back, 0 bases at V and 0 bases at J, with 6 bases in the middle. The CDR3 DNA reads TGCAGTGCTAGAGAGCGGTACTCCTACAATGAGCAGTTCTTC. It specifies CSARERYSYNEQFF.

This sequence joins TRBV6-2 or TRBV6-3 and TRBJ2-7, with no clear D. The V end lost 7 bases, the J end lost 1 base, and 14 bases lay between the germline ends. Germline loops: CDR1 MNHEY, CDR2 SVGEGT. CDR3 length: 14 amino acids. CDR3 coding DNA: TGTGCCAGCAAAGGAGACGGGCCTTCCTACGAGCAGTACTTC. It codes for CASKGDGPSYEQYF.

The sample holds many counts of this clonotype. The rearrangement joins TRBV7-6 to TRBJ2-2; no definite D call. CDR1 and CDR2 (germline): SGHVS, FNYEAQ. The CDR3 has 16 amino acids. V lost 0 bases and J 1 base, leaving 9 bases between the germline ends. CDR3 DNA: TGTGCCAGCAGCTTAGCTGACCCGGGGAACACCGGGGAGCTGTTTTTT. It translates to CASSLADPGNTGELFF.

The chain combines TRBV24-1 with TRBJ2-5, with 9 bases matching TRBD1. CDR1 is KGHDR, CDR2 SFDVKD, per germline. V shed 1 base, J shed 5 bases, and the junction held 4 bases outside the gene matches. The CDR3 totals 15 residues. CDR3 sequence reads: CATSDFEDRGETQYF. CDR3 nucleotides: TGTGCCACCAGTGATTTCGAGGACAGGGGTGAGACCCAGTACTTC.

This clonotype was seen a few times. The chain is built from TRBV5-1 and TRBJ1-1, with no clear D. The CDR3 extends over 14 amino acids. V was pared by 2 bases and J by 7 bases, with 15 bases between. Germline lookup yields CDR1 SGHRS and CDR2 YFSETQ. CDR3 loop: CASSFRERWVEAFF. CDR3 bases: TGCGCCAGCAGCTTTCGTGAGAGATGGGTTGAAGCTTTCTTT.

This clonotype occurred many times. The chain is built from TRBV5-1 and TRBJ2-1; 11 bases match TRBD2. With V trimmed by 5 bases and J by 7 bases, 11 bases remained unmatched. The CDR3 is made up of 16 amino acids. In germline, CDR1 is SGHRS, CDR2 YFSETQ. The CDR3 DNA follows: TGCGCCAGCAGTTATACAACTAGCGGGAGAGGGAATGAGCAGTTCTTC. It codes for CASSYTTSGRGNEQFF.

The chain employs TRBV2 and TRBJ2-5; TRBD2 agrees at 13 bases. Looked up from germline, CDR1 is SNHLY and CDR2 is FYNNEI. V lost 7 bases, J lost 3 bases, and 2 bases stayed unmatched. This CDR3 region has 14 residues. CDR3 sequence reads: CASKGTSGKETQYF. The CDR3 coding sequence is TGTGCCAGCAAAGGGACTAGCGGGAAAGAGACCCAGTACTTC.

This clonotype was seen a few times. The rearrangement uses TRBV20-1 and TRBJ2-7; D remains ambiguous. CDR3 length: 13 residues. Looked up from germline, CDR1 is DFQATT and CDR2 is SNEGSKA (reference sequence). V was clipped by 3 bases and J by 2 bases, with 11 bases between them. CDR3 DNA sequence: TGCAGTGCTAGGATTACGGCAGCCTACGAGCAGTACTTC. This gives the protein CSARITAAYEQYF.

In its sample, this clonotype was seen many times. The chain employs TRBV27 and TRBJ2-1; no clear D. Germline V CDR1 and CDR2: MNHEY, SMNVEV (reference sequence). V was pared by 3 bases and J by 3 bases, with 6 bases between. CDR3 length: 13 residues. CDR3 sequence: CASSFPGYNEQFF. The CDR3 DNA reads as TGTGCCAGCAGTTTTCCCGGCTACAATGAGCAGTTCTTC.

The chain is built from TRBV6-1 and TRBJ2-7, with 9 bases lining up with TRBD1. V dropped 6 bases and J dropped 2; count of bases not matched to a gene: 5. This CDR3 spans 14 amino acids. Germline V gene data show CDR1 as MNHNS and CDR2 as SASEGT. CDR3 region: CASRGQGTTYEQYF. CDR3 coding DNA: TGTGCCAGCAGGGGACAGGGCACTACCTACGAGCAGTACTTC.